The next 11 T cell receptor beta chains were all read from a single sample in a study of glioma-infiltrating T cells after dendritic cell vaccination. Generated by immunoSEQ multiplex PCR, the TCRdb table keeps only in-frame clones and is missing some. The sample records roughly 68,000 clones, 75% to 90% being singletons. Specimen: blood, collected before dendritic cell vaccination. The source is a human donor with glioblastoma.

The V and J genes are TRBV18 and TRBJ1-4, with D possibly TRBD1 on 5 matching bases. The CDR3 runs 17 residues. V was trimmed by 2 bases and J by 6 bases, leaving 19 bases between them. CDR1 and CDR2 (germline): KGHSH, LQKENI. CDR3 sequence reads: CASSPGPGGGSDEKLFF. The CDR3 DNA is TGTGCCAGCTCACCAGGCCCTGGTGGGGGGAGCGATGAAAAACTGTTTTTT.

This clone occurred a few times. The V gene is TRBV12-5, the J gene TRBJ1-6, with D possibly matching TRBD1 (6 bases). The V and J ends lost 6 bases and 6 bases respectively, with 15 bases between them. The V gene's germline CDR1 is LGHNT and CDR2 FRNRAP. This CDR3 is built from 15 residues. DNA for the CDR3: TGTGCTAGTGGCCGCGACCCGGACAGTAATTCACCCCTCCACTTT. Translating it yields CASGRDPDSNSPLHF.

V gene TRBV11-2 combines with J gene TRBJ1-3; D is unresolved. Germline lookup yields CDR1 SGHAT and CDR2 FQNNGV. The CDR3 is made up of 13 amino acids. The germline V and J ends were trimmed by 5 bases and 2 bases, with 7 bases remaining between them. The CDR3 region is CASSPSAGNTIYF. The CDR3 coding sequence is TGTGCCAGCAGCCCGTCCGCTGGAAACACCATATATTTT.

This clone has a handful of counts. This rearrangement joins TRBV6-5 to TRBJ1-2; the D gene is possibly TRBD1 (5 bases). The CDR3 runs 13 residues. CDR1 is MNHEY, CDR2 SVGAGI, per germline. The V gene lost 6 bases and the J gene lost 4 bases, with 12 bases spanning the gap. In nucleotides, the CDR3 is TGTGCCAGCAGCAAAGGACAAAGCTATGGCTACACCTTC. It translates to CASSKGQSYGYTF.

The J gene is TRBJ1-5, the V gene TRBV6-5; tentatively, D is TRBD1 (6 bases). The CDR3 totals 12 residues. V dropped 6 bases and J dropped 7 bases, with 10 bases sitting between them. Germline CDR1 and CDR2: MNHEY and SVGAGI. The CDR3 region is CASRTGGQPQHF. CDR3 coding DNA: TGTGCCAGCAGGACAGGTGGGCAGCCCCAGCATTTT.

The rearrangement links TRBV6-6 to TRBJ2-2, with a tentative D call TRBD2 (5 bases). The CDR3 is 16 amino acids. Germline V gives CDR1 MNHNY, CDR2 SVGAGI (reference sequence). The V and J ends lost 1 base and 5 bases respectively, with 14 bases between them. CDR3 in amino acids: CASSYYRPTGTGELFF. CDR3 nucleotides: TGTGCCAGCAGTTACTACAGACCCACGGGAACCGGGGAGCTGTTTTTT.

The rearrangement joins TRBV5-6 to TRBJ2-7; TRBD1 matches 9 bases. Losses at the gene ends were 3 bases for V and 2 bases for J; bases not matched to a gene: 3. In germline, CDR1 is SGHDT, CDR2 YYEEEE. The CDR3 loop spans 14 amino acids. The CDR3 here is CASSWTGVPYEQYF. The CDR3 DNA reads TGTGCCAGCAGCTGGACAGGGGTACCCTACGAGCAGTACTTC.

CDR3 sequence reads: CATSREFSGTEAFF. The CDR3 DNA sequence: TGTGCCACCAGCAGAGAATTTTCGGGGACTGAAGCTTTCTTT. The chain links TRBV15 to TRBJ1-1; D ambiguous. CDR3 length: 14 amino acids. Germline V gives CDR1 LNHNV, CDR2 YYDKDF (reference sequence). V was clipped by 0 bases and J by 5 bases, with 10 bases between them.

The J gene is TRBJ2-1, the V gene TRBV5-1; possible D gene TRBD2, 5 bases. The CDR3 is 20 residues long. V was shortened by 0 bases and J by 0 bases, with 22 bases between the two germline ends. The germline CDR1 and CDR2 sequences are SGHRS and YFSETQ. In DNA form, the CDR3 reads TGCGCCAGCAGCTTGGTGAGAGGGCATACCCGGGTGAGCTCCTACAATGAGCAGTTCTTC. Encoded protein: CASSLVRGHTRVSSYNEQFF.

This chain links TRBV11-3 with TRBJ2-5, with 9 bases that match TRBD1. The CDR3 length is 17 residues. Germline V lookup: CDR1 SGHNT, CDR2 YENEEA. J was trimmed by 3 bases and V by 6 bases; bases with no gene match: 14. In DNA form, the CDR3 reads TGTGCCAGCAGTCCGCCACGACAGGGGGAGGGGGAAGAGACCCAGTACTTC. It codes for CASSPPRQGEGEETQYF.

The rearrangement links TRBV18 to TRBJ1-3; TRBD1 agrees at 7 bases. Germline-derived CDR1 and CDR2 are KGHSH and LQKENI. The CDR3 loop spans 16 amino acids. V lost 8 bases to trimming and J lost 5 bases; unmatched junction nucleotides: 15. CDR3: CASHDGGTVFRNTIYF. CDR3 DNA sequence: TGTGCCAGCCACGACGGCGGGACAGTTTTTCGAAACACCATATATTTT.